Below, 14 T cell receptor beta chains from the same sample are listed, as sequenced in a study of blood T cell repertoires in COVID-19 (dated by TCRdb to 2018 to 2020). The method behind the library was the immunoSEQ multiplex PCR assay. TCRdb holds this immuneACCESS table with in-frame rearrangements only. Some clones are missing; in checked studies, unresolved V genes explain under half, and the rest has no known cause. The sample yields more than 300,000 clones; more than 70% were counted once. The top ten clones comprise about 1.2% of the sample. The sequencing input was peripheral blood. The receptors were gathered from a woman aged 50 to 60 with acute or convalescent COVID-19.

The V and J genes are TRBV5-1 and TRBJ2-7, with a tentative D call TRBD2 (5 bases). The V gene's germline CDR1 is SGHRS and CDR2 YFSETQ. The CDR3 is 12 amino acids. Trimming removed 5 bases from V and 4 bases from J, with 10 bases in between. The CDR3, as DNA: TGCGCCAGCAGGGGTCGGGGTTACGAGCAGTACGTC. This gives the protein CASRGRGYEQYV.

This rearrangement joins TRBV4-2 to TRBJ2-1; D might be TRBD2 (5 bases). The germline gives CDR1 LGHNA, CDR2 YNFKEQ. The V and J ends lost 3 bases and 3 bases respectively, with 15 bases between them. The length of the CDR3 is 16 residues. Here the CDR3 reads CASSQGLDSLYNEQFF. The CDR3 DNA follows: TGTGCCAGCAGCCAGGGTCTGGACTCACTCTACAATGAGCAGTTCTTC.

The rearrangement joins TRBV2 to TRBJ2-1, with TRBD2 identical over 8 bases. The CDR3 loop spans 13 amino acids. The trim removed 7 bases at V and 3 bases at J, leaving 2 bases unmatched. The germline gives CDR1 SNHLY, CDR2 FYNNEI. As DNA, the CDR3 is TGTGCCAGCAAACTAGCGGACTACAATGAGCAGTTCTTC. Its protein is CASKLADYNEQFF.

On this clone: Additional DNA sequences in this sample encode the identical CDR3. The CDR3 nucleotides are TGTGCCAGCACGGGGACAGGCAATCAGCCCCAGCATTTT. It codes for CASTGTGNQPQHF. The gene calls are TRBV6-5 and TRBJ1-5; 7 bases fit TRBD1. The CDR3 extends over 13 amino acids. The germline V gene has CDR1 MNHEY and CDR2 SVGAGI. Trimming at V came to 7 bases and at J to 2 bases, leaving 2 bases not matched to a gene.

This chain joins TRBV5-6 and TRBJ1-2, with TRBD1 identical over 7 bases. Germline CDR1 SGHDT, CDR2 YYEEEE. Germline trimming cut 0 bases from V and 5 bases from J; bases unmatched to any gene: 10. The CDR3 covers 16 residues. CDR3 nucleotide sequence: TGTGCCAGCAGCTTGGGACTTGACAGGGCCATTTATGGCTACACCTTC. It specifies CASSLGLDRAIYGYTF.

This chain joins TRBV7-9 and TRBJ1-3; 8 bases align to TRBD1. V trimming: 4 bases; J trimming: 0 bases; junction bases outside the gene matches: 11. CDR1 is SEHNR, CDR2 FQNEAQ, per germline (reference sequence). The CDR3 loop spans 18 amino acids. CDR3: CASSSNVGQGFSGNTIYF. The CDR3 DNA follows: TGTGCCAGCAGCTCGAATGTCGGACAGGGTTTCTCTGGAAACACCATATATTTT.

This chain joins TRBV9 and TRBJ1-1; 7 bases agree with TRBD1. Germline V CDR1 and CDR2: SGDLS, YYNGEE. V dropped 4 bases and J dropped 4; count of bases not matched to a gene: 10. The CDR3 has 15 amino acids. The CDR3 is CASSLTEGATTEAFF. The CDR3 nucleotides read TGTGCCAGCAGCCTAACGGAGGGGGCAACCACTGAAGCTTTCTTT.

CDR3 nucleotide sequence: TGTGCCAGCTCACCACGGCCCCCGGGGACAGATACGCAGTATTTT. This codes for CASSPRPPGTDTQYF. The rearrangement joins TRBV18 to TRBJ2-3; D perhaps matches TRBD2 (5 bases). V dropped 1 base and J dropped 3 bases, with 11 bases sitting between them. This CDR3 is built from 15 residues. Germline assignment: CDR1 KGHSH and CDR2 LQKENI.

The V gene is TRBV5-1, the J gene TRBJ2-6; D is possibly TRBD1 (7 bases). Germline V gene data show CDR1 as SGHRS and CDR2 as YFSETQ. This CDR3 contains 19 residues. Trimming removed 2 bases at V and 9 bases at J, with 27 bases between. CDR3 bases: TGCGCCAGCAGCTTAAAGTGGACAGGAGGAGGGTCCGGAGACAACGTCCTGACTTTC. It translates to CASSLKWTGGGSGDNVLTF.

The V call is TRBV2, the J call TRBJ2-1, with 9 bases that match TRBD2. Germline V gives CDR1 SNHLY, CDR2 FYNNEI. V lost 4 bases, J lost 5 bases, and 6 bases stayed unmatched. There are 15 residues in the CDR3. The CDR3: CASSGAGGPDNEQFF. Here the CDR3 DNA reads TGTGCCAGCAGTGGAGCGGGAGGACCCGACAATGAGCAGTTCTTC.

The chain uses TRBV15 and TRBJ2-3, with D maybe TRBD2 (6 bases). This CDR3 comprises 14 residues. Germline assignment: CDR1 LNHNV and CDR2 YYDKDF (reference sequence). The V end lost 2 bases, the J end lost 9 bases, and 15 bases lay between the germline ends. The CDR3 reads CATSRQSPGVTQYF. Here the CDR3 DNA reads TGTGCCACCAGCAGACAATCTCCGGGAGTGACGCAGTATTTT.

V gene TRBV18 combines with J gene TRBJ1-5; TRBD1 aligns across 7 bases. Germline V gene lookup returns CDR1 KGHSH and CDR2 LQKENI. Germline trimming cut 5 bases from V and 0 bases from J; bases unmatched to any gene: 4. CDR3 length: 15 amino acids. CDR3 sequence: CASSADRNSNQPQHF. CDR3 nucleotide sequence: TGTGCCAGCTCAGCGGACAGGAATAGCAATCAGCCCCAGCATTTT.

The chain joins TRBV30 to TRBJ1-5, with D tentatively TRBD1 (6 bases). V shed 2 bases and J shed 0 bases, with 11 bases lying between them. CDR3 length equals 15 residues. Germline-derived CDR1 and CDR2 are GTSNPN and SVGIG (reference sequence). For the CDR3, the DNA is TGTGCCTGGAGTCCACAGGGTTATAGCAATCAGCCCCAGCATTTT. It specifies CAWSPQGYSNQPQHF.

The genes are TRBV5-4 and TRBJ1-2; D might be TRBD1 (6 bases). The CDR3 sequence is 16 residues long. Germline lookup yields CDR1 SGHNT and CDR2 YYREEE (reference sequence). Trimming left V 4 bases short and J 8 bases short, with 24 bases between. CDR3 bases: TGTGCCAGCAGCCCCGGGGACGGGGGGCAGGGGCGAGGCTACACCTTC. Residues: CASSPGDGGQGRGYTF.